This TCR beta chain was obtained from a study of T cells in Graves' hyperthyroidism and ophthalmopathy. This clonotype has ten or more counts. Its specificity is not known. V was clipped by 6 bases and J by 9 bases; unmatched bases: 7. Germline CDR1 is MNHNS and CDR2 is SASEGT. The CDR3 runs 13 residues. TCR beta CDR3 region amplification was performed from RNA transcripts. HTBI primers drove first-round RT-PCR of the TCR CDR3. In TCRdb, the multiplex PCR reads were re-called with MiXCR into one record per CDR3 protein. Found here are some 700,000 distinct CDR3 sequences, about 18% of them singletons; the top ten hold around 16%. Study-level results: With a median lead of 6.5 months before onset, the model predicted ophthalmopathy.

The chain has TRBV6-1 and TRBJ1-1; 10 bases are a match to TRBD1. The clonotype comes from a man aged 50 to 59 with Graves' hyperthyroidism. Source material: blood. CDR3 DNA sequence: TGTGCCAGCAGAGGACAGGGGGTAACACAAGCTTTCTTT. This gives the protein CASRGQGVTQAFF.